The 12 T cell receptor beta chains below were found in one sample sequenced in a study of T cell clonality in common variable immunodeficiency. Profiled with immunoSEQ multiplex PCR; TCRdb holds only in-frame clones, not every one. This record lists 30,000 to 40,000 clones, none seen once only, and the top ten clones contain 8% to 10%. Sequencing was performed on peripheral blood mononuclear cells. These receptor sequences come from a person between 18 and 75 years old in good health.

A remark on this clone: A read error is likely here: a far larger clone is one base away. The read ends 3 residues before the CDR3 terminus; that terminus is restored from the germline J gene. This chain joins TRBV18 and TRBJ2-1, with 7 bases aligning to TRBD2. Germline CDR1 and CDR2: KGHSH and LQKENI. The CDR3 is 15 amino acids. The DNA read from the CDR3 is TGTGCCAGCCCACCGCGGAAAGCGGGGACGGGTGAG. Translating it yields CASPPRKAGTGE. The full CDR3 protein reads CASPPRKAGTGEQFF.

This clone was counted many times. The read terminates 3 residues ahead of where the CDR3 ends, so the germline J gene completes it. The chain is built from TRBV2 and TRBJ1-5; D is uncertain. Trimming removed 7 bases at V and 2 bases at J, with 9 bases between. Per germline, CDR1 SNHLY and CDR2 FYNNEI. The CDR3 consists of 13 residues. CDR3 protein: CASKRMGNQPQHF. CDR3 DNA (partial): TGTGCCAGCAAGCGCATGGGCAATCAGCCC.

This clone was seen a few times. A much larger clone is a single base away; this may be a read error. The read terminates 3 residues before the CDR3 end, so the remaining end is supplied by the germline J gene. The V gene is TRBV30, the J gene TRBJ2-3; the D gene is possibly TRBD1 (6 bases). The CDR3 totals 14 residues. CDR1 GTSNPN and CDR2 SVGIG come from the germline V gene (reference sequence). The CDR3: CAWSTQGTNQPQYF. The CDR3 bases that were read are TGTGCCTGGAGTACCCAGGGGACCAATCAGCCG.

This clone was counted ten times or more. CDR3 sequence: CASSAGGGASGSYNEQFF. The sequenced CDR3 bases are TGTGCCAGCAGCGCCGGGGGAGGTGCCTCGGGCTCCTACAATGAG. The chain has TRBV7-6 and TRBJ2-1, with TRBD2 as a possible D gene (6 bases). The sequence runs out 3 residues before the end of the CDR3; the remainder is reconstructed from the germline J gene. Germline lookup yields CDR1 SGHVS and CDR2 FNYEAQ. Trimming removed 5 bases at V and 0 bases at J, with 20 bases between. CDR3 length equals 18 residues.

This clone has ten or more counts. Coverage ceases 3 residues before the CDR3 finishes, and the germline J gene fills in the end. This chain connects TRBV7-9 to TRBJ2-4; unclear D gene. The CDR3 spans 15 residues. Germline loops: CDR1 SEHNR, CDR2 FQNEAQ (reference sequence). V was shortened by 7 bases and J by 0 bases, with 13 bases between the two germline ends. The CDR3 spells CASITRRVAKNIQYF. CDR3 bases read: TGTGCCAGCATCACTCGCCGGGTAGCCAAAAACATT. Based on the CDR3 plus reference TRBV7-9 and TRBJ2-4, the full variable domain is DTGVSQNPRHKITKRGQNVTFRCDPISEHNRLYWYRQTLGQGPEFLTYFQNEAQLEKSRLLSDRFSAERPKGSFSTLEIQRTEQGDSAMYLCASITRRVAKNIQYFGAGTRLSVL.

This clone was seen repeatedly, ten times or more. The sequence runs out 3 residues before the end of the CDR3; the remainder is reconstructed from the germline J gene. V and J are TRBV7-3 and TRBJ2-1, with 7 bases identical to TRBD2. The germline V gene encodes CDR1 SGHTA and CDR2 FQGTGA. V was clipped by 0 bases and J by 4 bases; unmatched bases: 6. The CDR3 is made up of 16 amino acids. CDR3 bases read: TGTGCCAGCAGCTTAACGGGGACTACGCCTTACAATGAG. This encodes CASSLTGTTPYNE. The CDR3 as a whole reads CASSLTGTTPYNEQFF.

In this sample, this clone turned up many times. The read ends 3 residues early relative to the CDR3; the germline J gene fills the gap. This rearrangement joins TRBV29-1 to TRBJ2-1; D may be TRBD2 (6 bases). V was cut by 8 bases and J by 7 bases, with 12 bases left in between. This CDR3 spans 11 amino acids. Germline V gene sequence: CDR1 SQVTM, CDR2 ANQGSEA. CDR3 in amino acids: CSTDRGNEQFF. The DNA read from the CDR3 is TGCAGCACAGACCGGGGGAATGAG.

In its sample, this clone was seen many times. The sequenced CDR3 bases are TGTGCCAGCAGCCCCGGACTAGCGCCTTACAATGAG. Amino acids: CASSPGLAPYNE. The entire CDR3 is CASSPGLAPYNEQFF. This chain links TRBV7-2 with TRBJ2-1, with TRBD2 matching 9 bases. The CDR3 extends 3 residues past the end of the read, so its final part is completed from the germline J gene. J lost 4 bases, V lost 5 bases, and 6 bases had no gene match. Germline assignment: CDR1 SGHTA and CDR2 FQGNSA. This CDR3 has 15 amino acids.

As to this clone: This may be a read error: a much more frequent sequence differs by one nucleotide. The read finishes 3 residues shy of the CDR3 end, and the germline J gene is used to complete it. The chain carries TRBV5-5 and TRBJ2-5, with 13 bases matching TRBD2. The CDR3 is 15 residues long. The germline CDR1 and CDR2 sequences are SGHKS and YYEKEE (reference sequence). The DNA read from the CDR3 is TGTGCCAGCAGCTCTGGACTAGCGGGAGTAGATACC. Residues: CASSSGLAGVDT. From start to end, the CDR3 is CASSSGLAGVDTQYF.

This clone was seen repeatedly, ten times or more. The sequence runs out 3 residues before the end of the CDR3; the remainder is reconstructed from the germline J gene. This chain joins TRBV4-1 and TRBJ2-5; 9 bases agree with TRBD1. This CDR3 is 17 amino acids long. CDR1 is MGHRA, CDR2 YSYEKL, per germline. V dropped 0 bases and J dropped 4; count of bases not matched to a gene: 9. The part of the CDR3 DNA that was read is TGCGCCAGCAGCCAAGAACAGGGGGCAATTCGAGGAGAGACC. It codes for CASSQEQGAIRGET. The CDR3 in its entirety is CASSQEQGAIRGETQYF.

This clone was counted a few times. The read finishes 3 residues shy of the CDR3 end, and the germline J gene is used to complete it. V gene TRBV7-9 combines with J gene TRBJ1-2, with 7 bases matching TRBD1. Germline V gene lookup returns CDR1 SEHNR and CDR2 FQNEAQ (reference sequence). The CDR3 contains 12 residues. The CDR3 protein is CASSFEGQLYTF. CDR3 DNA (partial): TGTGCCAGCAGCTTCGAGGGACAGTTA.

This clone has ten or more counts. CDR3 bases read: TGCAGTGCCGGGGGGGAGGAGCAATTCTACGAG. The encoded protein is CSAGGEEQFYE. The whole CDR3 protein reads CSAGGEEQFYEQYF. The V call is TRBV20-1, the J call TRBJ2-7, with TRBD2 matching over 8 bases. The read comes to an end 3 residues before the CDR3 does, leaving the germline J gene to fill in the end. Germline trimming cut 6 bases from V and 3 bases from J; bases unmatched to any gene: 10. The V gene's germline CDR1 is DFQATT and CDR2 SNEGSKA (reference sequence). This CDR3 has 14 amino acids.